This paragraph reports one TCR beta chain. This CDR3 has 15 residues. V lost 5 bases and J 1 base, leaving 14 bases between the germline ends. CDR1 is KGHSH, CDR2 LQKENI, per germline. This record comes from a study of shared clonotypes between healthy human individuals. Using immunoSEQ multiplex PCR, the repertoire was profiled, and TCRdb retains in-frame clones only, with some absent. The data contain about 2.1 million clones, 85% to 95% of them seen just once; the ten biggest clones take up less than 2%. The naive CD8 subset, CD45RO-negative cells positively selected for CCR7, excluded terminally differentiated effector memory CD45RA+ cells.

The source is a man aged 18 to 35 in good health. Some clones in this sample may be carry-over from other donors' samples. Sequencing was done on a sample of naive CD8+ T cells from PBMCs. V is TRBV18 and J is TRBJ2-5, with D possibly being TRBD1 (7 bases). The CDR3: CASSETGTLQETQYF. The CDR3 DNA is TGTGCCAGCTCAGAGACAGGGACTCTCCAAGAGACCCAGTACTTC.